Sample share makes the clone carrying this T cell receptor (beta chain) large. Mouse gene names apply. Coverage ceases 1 residue before the CDR3 finishes, and the germline J gene fills in the end. This sample is drawn from a study of tissue T cells after allogeneic stem cell transplantation. Trimming shortened V by 0 bases and J by 0 bases, and 5 bases separated the two germline ends. Germline V lookup: CDR1 SGHLS, CDR2 HYDKME. This CDR3 is built from 14 residues. The sample's time point: mouse harvest day 14 after allogeneic transplant. Each mouse received 10^7 T-cell-depleted marrow cells plus 10^6 splenic CD5+ T cells by tail vein. The table came from immunoSEQ multiplex PCR; TCRdb's copy has only in-frame clones and leaves some out. Counted here are about 3,500 clones, approximately 49% occurring once; the ten biggest clones make up around 21%.

This sequence originates from a female BALB/c mouse given C57BL/6 T cells with graft-versus-host disease after an allogeneic hematopoietic cell transplant. What was sequenced was gut tissue. V gene TRBV12-2 combines with J gene TRBJ2-1; the D is unclear. Here the CDR3 reads CASSLAYNYAEQFF. CDR3 DNA (partial): TGTGCCAGCTCTCTCGCATATAACTATGCTGAGCAGTTC. The full variable domain, in which reference TRBV12-2 and TRBJ2-1 provide the parts outside the CDR3, is NSGVVQSPRYIIKGKGERSILKCIPISGHLSVAWYQQTQGQELKFFIQHYDKMERDKGNLPSRFSVQQFDDYHSEMNMSALELEDSAVYFCASSLAYNYAEQFFGPGTRLTVL.